This TCR beta chain was recovered during a study of T cell responses to AZD1222 COVID-19 vaccine. Sequencing used immunoSEQ multiplex PCR; TCRdb keeps in-frame clones, though not all of them. The sample yields tens of thousands of clones, 75% to 80% seen once. The CDR3 sequence is 17 residues long. Germline CDR1 is LGHNA and CDR2 is YNFKEQ. V lost 4 bases, J lost 1 base, and 12 bases stayed unmatched. This clone was observed a single time. Its specificity is unknown. Overall study results and limits: It was only after the peak T cell response that any repertoires were sampled. Donors were mostly white British, more females; clonal diversity possibly underestimated. Following two doses of AZD1222, Spike-specific TCR breadth and depth rose.

J is TRBJ1-1 and V is TRBV4-2; 7 nucleotides align to TRBD1. The origin of this receptor is an adult who received the AZD1222 COVID-19 vaccine. The source was peripheral blood, collected 28 days after the second AZD1222 dose. The CDR3 spells CASSLPSTHRGNTEAFF. In DNA form, the CDR3 reads TGTGCCAGCAGCCTACCATCGACCCACAGGGGGAACACTGAAGCTTTCTTT.